The 30 T cell receptor beta chains below come from one sample, sequenced in a study of blood T cell repertoires in COVID-19 (dated by TCRdb to the early 2020s). Library prep was done by the immunoSEQ multiplex PCR assay. The immuneACCESS repertoire file appears here via TCRdb, limited to in-frame rearrangements. These files lack a portion of the clones; in checked studies, under half of the deficit traces to unresolved V genes, and the cause of the others is not known. In all, the sample holds tens of thousands of clones, and 80% of those were seen once. The top ten clones comprise 18% of the sample. The sample consisted of peripheral blood. These receptors originate from a man between 65 and 85 years old who had recovered from COVID-19.

This clone has a count of ten or more. The J gene is TRBJ1-5, the V gene TRBV15, with D uncertain. The V and J ends lost 4 bases and 0 bases respectively, with 7 bases between them. CDR1 and CDR2 from the germline V gene are LNHNV and YYDKDF (reference sequence). The CDR3 is 14 residues long. The CDR3 loop reads CATSTRYSNQPQHF. The CDR3 region has the DNA TGTGCCACCAGCACTAGGTATAGCAATCAGCCCCAGCATTTT.

This chain links TRBV6-2 or TRBV6-3 with TRBJ2-7; the match to TRBD1 covers 8 bases. Germline CDR1 and CDR2: MNHEY and SVGEGT. The J segment lost 1 base and the V segment lost 4 bases, leaving 3 bases of the junction unmatched. This CDR3 comprises 14 residues. The CDR3 DNA follows: TGTGCCAGCAGTTCCACAGGGGGTTCCTACGAGCAGTACTTC. This codes for CASSSTGGSYEQYF.

The chain carries TRBV7-2 and TRBJ2-2; 14 bases line up with TRBD2. The J segment lost 5 bases and the V segment lost 3 bases, leaving 5 bases of the junction unmatched. This CDR3 region has 17 residues. Germline V gene lookup returns CDR1 SGHTA and CDR2 FQGNSA. The CDR3 DNA is TGTGCCAGCAGCTTCGGACTAGCGGGAGGTGGAACCGGGGAGCTGTTTTTT. Translation gives CASSFGLAGGGTGELFF.

CDR3 sequence: CSVKDRGSMNTEAFF. The DNA for the CDR3 is TGCAGCGTAAAGGACAGGGGGTCAATGAACACTGAAGCTTTCTTT. The chain has TRBV29-1 and TRBJ1-1; 10 bases map to TRBD1. Germline CDR1 SQVTM, CDR2 ANQGSEA. V lost 6 bases and J lost 0; bases outside the gene matches: 7. The length of the CDR3 is 15 residues.

V is TRBV3-1 (or the pseudogene TRBV3-2) and J is TRBJ2-5; 10 positions match TRBD2. Germline-derived CDR1 and CDR2 are LGHDT and YNNKEL (reference sequence). J was trimmed by 7 bases and V by 0 bases; bases with no gene match: 8. This CDR3 has 16 residues. The CDR3: CASSQDLAGGLGTQYF. In nucleotides, the CDR3 is TGTGCCAGCAGCCAAGATTTAGCGGGGGGCCTTGGGACCCAGTACTTC.

V is TRBV19 and J is TRBJ2-1; 8 positions agree with TRBD2. Germline CDR1 reads LNHDA; CDR2 reads SQIVND (reference sequence). The CDR3 has 15 residues. Trimming removed 4 bases from V and 4 bases from J; junction bases left unmatched: 6. The CDR3: CASSTGAGVYNEQFF. CDR3 coding DNA: TGTGCCAGTAGTACAGGAGCGGGAGTTTACAATGAGCAGTTCTTC.

The V and J genes are TRBV10-3 and TRBJ1-2; TRBD1 agrees at 7 bases. From germline, CDR1 is ENHRY and CDR2 SYGVKD. There are 14 residues in the CDR3. CDR3 DNA: TGTGCAAGTTCATGGGACAGAGTAGTTAATGGCTACACCTTC. Amino acids: CASSWDRVVNGYTF.

The CDR3 sequence: CASSSTLTGGYGYTF. CDR3 nucleotides: TGTGCCAGCAGTTCCACCTTGACAGGGGGATATGGCTACACCTTC. V and J are TRBV7-9 and TRBJ1-2; 9 bases map to TRBD1. The germline V gene encodes CDR1 SEHNR and CDR2 FQNEAQ (reference sequence). V was clipped by 6 bases and J by 5 bases; unmatched bases: 10. The CDR3 contains 15 residues.

V and J are TRBV9 and TRBJ1-6, with TRBD1 matching over 8 bases. The trim removed 0 bases at V and 10 bases at J, leaving 6 bases unmatched. Germline CDR1 and CDR2: SGDLS and YYNGEE. The CDR3 runs 15 residues. CDR3 sequence reads: CASSVEAGGQSPLHF. CDR3 nucleotide sequence: TGTGCCAGCAGCGTAGAGGCAGGGGGCCAGTCACCCCTCCACTTT.

The V and J genes are TRBV5-1 and TRBJ1-6, with 10 bases lining up with TRBD1. Germline CDR1 and CDR2: SGHRS and YFSETQ. The CDR3 spans 15 residues. The V segment lost 3 bases and the J segment 9 bases; nucleotides outside the gene matches: 6. In nucleotides, the CDR3 is TGCGCCAGCAGCTCGCTGGACAGGGGGGCTTCACCCCTCCACTTT. Translation gives CASSSLDRGASPLHF.

This clone came up once. This chain uses TRBV5-1 with TRBJ2-3; 9 nucleotides align to TRBD1. This CDR3 comprises 15 residues. Germline V gives CDR1 SGHRS, CDR2 YFSETQ. After removal of 4 bases from V and 3 bases from J, the junction contained 6 bases not matched to a gene. DNA for the CDR3: TGCGCCAGCAGCGGGACAGGGTGGGTAACAGATACGCAGTATTTT. Its translation is CASSGTGWVTDTQYF.

The V gene is TRBV6-2 or TRBV6-3, the J gene TRBJ1-5, with 9 nucleotides matching TRBD1. CDR1 is MNHEY and CDR2 is SVGEGT in the germline V gene. The CDR3 runs to 18 residues. V lost 6 bases, J lost 1 base, and 13 bases stayed unmatched. As DNA, the CDR3 is TGTGCCAGCAGCTCGTCCCGGGACAGGGCGTTAAGCAATCAGCCCCAGCATTTT. Translated, it gives CASSSSRDRALSNQPQHF.

The chain has TRBV2 and TRBJ1-6, with D tentatively TRBD1 (6 bases). With 5 bases removed from V and 9 bases from J, the gap between germline ends came to 17 bases. The CDR3 consists of 15 residues. Germline CDR1 SNHLY, CDR2 FYNNEI. Here the CDR3 DNA reads TGTGCCAGCAGTATAATCAGGGGAGAGGGTTCACCCCTCCACTTT. Translated: CASSIIRGEGSPLHF. Together with reference TRBV2 and TRBJ1-6, the CDR3 gives the full variable domain: EPEVTQTPSHQVTQMGQEVILRCVPISNHLYFYWYRQILGQKVEFLVSFYNNEISEKSEIFDDQFSVERPDGSNFTLKIRSTKLEDSAMYFCASSIIRGEGSPLHFGNGTRLTVT.

The V and J genes are TRBV4-3 and TRBJ2-5, with unresolved D. Trimming shortened V by 0 bases and J by 6 bases, and 8 bases separated the two germline ends. Germline V lookup: CDR1 LGHNA, CDR2 YSLEER. CDR3 length: 13 amino acids. CDR3 residues: CASSQDLQQTQYF. CDR3 coding DNA: TGCGCCAGCAGCCAAGATCTACAGCAGACCCAGTACTTC.

V and J are TRBV6-5 and TRBJ2-7, with 8 positions matching TRBD1. The CDR3 length is 14 residues. J was trimmed by 2 bases and V by 6 bases; bases with no gene match: 6. Germline V CDR1 and CDR2: MNHEY, SVGAGI. CDR3 DNA: TGTGCCAGCAGCCGCGGACAGGGCACCTACGAGCAGTACTTC. Protein product: CASSRGQGTYEQYF.

This clone was counted a single time. The chain has TRBV9 and TRBJ2-3; TRBD2 aligns across 7 bases. The V segment lost 4 bases and the J segment 1 base; nucleotides outside the gene matches: 9. Germline V gene lookup returns CDR1 SGDLS and CDR2 YYNGEE. The CDR3 extends over 16 amino acids. CDR3: CASSMWGGEGTDTQYF. The CDR3 DNA reads TGTGCCAGCAGCATGTGGGGGGGAGAAGGCACAGATACGCAGTATTTT.

The CDR3: CASSGGYTDTQYF. The CDR3 coding sequence is TGTGCCAGCAGCGGGGGGTACACAGATACGCAGTATTTT. This chain links TRBV11-3 with TRBJ2-3, with D perhaps matching TRBD2 (6 bases). CDR1 and CDR2 from the germline V gene are SGHNT and YENEEA. Trimming shortened V by 5 bases and J by 2 bases, and 8 bases separated the two germline ends. The CDR3 covers 13 residues.

V and J are TRBV27 and TRBJ2-7; 9 nucleotides align to TRBD1. V lost 5 bases and J lost 9; bases outside the gene matches: 17. The germline V gene has CDR1 MNHEY and CDR2 SMNVEV (reference sequence). The CDR3 is 16 residues long. CDR3 coding DNA: TGTGCCAGCAGTCCCGACCCAGGGACAGGGTTCCGAGGGCAGTACTTC. Translated, it gives CASSPDPGTGFRGQYF.

The chain links TRBV30 to TRBJ1-2, with 8 bases lining up with TRBD1. The CDR3 covers 15 residues. The germline CDR1 and CDR2 sequences are GTSNPN and SVGIG (reference sequence). V lost 1 base, J lost 7 bases, and 11 bases stayed unmatched. CDR3: CAWSGTGRLISGYTF. The CDR3 nucleotides are TGTGCCTGGAGTGGGACAGGGCGGCTCATTAGTGGCTACACCTTC.

This clone was seen more than once but under ten times. This chain links TRBV6-6 with TRBJ2-7; possibly TRBD1 for D (6 bases). V lost 2 bases to trimming and J lost 6 bases, with 14 bases between them. The CDR3 runs 14 residues. Germline V CDR1 and CDR2: MNHNY, SVGAGI (reference sequence). The CDR3 region is CASSYGHRAPEQYF. DNA for the CDR3: TGTGCCAGCAGTTACGGGCACAGGGCCCCCGAGCAGTACTTC.

This clone has more than one count but fewer than ten. This rearrangement joins TRBV19 to TRBJ2-7, with D possibly matching TRBD2 (5 bases). Germline values: CDR1 LNHDA, CDR2 SQIVND (reference sequence). This CDR3 region has 13 residues. V was cut by 4 bases and J by 7 bases, with 14 bases left in between. CDR3 sequence: CASSTGPLAEQYF. Here the CDR3 DNA reads TGTGCCAGTAGTACCGGACCCCTAGCTGAGCAGTACTTC.

The chain uses TRBV24-1 and TRBJ2-3; 10 bases line up with TRBD2. Germline V gene lookup returns CDR1 KGHDR and CDR2 SFDVKD. V shed 6 bases and J 2 bases; nucleotides not matched to a gene: 7. CDR3 size: 16 residues. The DNA for the CDR3 is TGTGCCACCAGTTCCGGGACTAGCGAGTACACAGATACGCAGTATTTT. This sequence encodes CATSSGTSEYTDTQYF.

The chain combines TRBV7-8 with TRBJ1-1, with TRBD1 matching over 8 bases. V gave up 1 base and J gave up 10 bases; unmatched junction bases: 11. The CDR3 spans 15 residues. Germline-derived CDR1 and CDR2 are SGHVS and FQNEAQ. Here the CDR3 DNA reads TGTGCCAGCAGCTTAGGCCCTGGACAGGGCGGGGTAGCTTTCTTT. Translating it yields CASSLGPGQGGVAFF.

V is TRBV5-1 and J is TRBJ2-3; TRBD1 aligns across 7 bases. Trimming removed 4 bases from V and 2 bases from J; junction bases left unmatched: 13. Germline CDR1 is SGHRS and CDR2 is YFSETQ. The CDR3 spans 17 residues. As DNA, the CDR3 is TGCGCCAGCAGCGGCTGGACAGGTCCGACCGCCACAGATACGCAGTATTTT. The encoded protein is CASSGWTGPTATDTQYF.

The rearrangement uses TRBV30 and TRBJ2-5; 12 nucleotides line up with TRBD1. The length of the CDR3 is 15 residues. Per the germline V gene, CDR1 is GTSNPN and CDR2 is SVGIG (reference sequence). Trimming removed 0 bases from V and 5 bases from J; junction bases left unmatched: 4. Written as DNA, the CDR3 is TGTGCCTGGAGTGTAGGGGACAGGGGGCTGGAGACCCAGTACTTC. It encodes CAWSVGDRGLETQYF.

The genes are TRBV5-1 and TRBJ2-7; D not certain. The CDR3 is 15 amino acids. Germline V lookup: CDR1 SGHRS, CDR2 YFSETQ. Trimming took 0 bases from V and 6 from J, leaving 16 bases between them. The CDR3 nucleotides read TGCGCCAGCAGCTTGGATACCCTGCCGCCGGGCGAGCAGTACTTC. Protein sequence: CASSLDTLPPGEQYF.

This chain uses TRBV6-6 with TRBJ2-2, with 12 bases that match TRBD2. J was trimmed by 5 bases and V by 5 bases; bases with no gene match: 9. CDR3 length equals 17 residues. Germline V gene sequence: CDR1 MNHNY, CDR2 SVGAGI (reference sequence). In DNA, the CDR3 is TGTGCCAGCAGTCCCGCGACTAGCGGGGGAAGAACCGGGGAGCTGTTTTTT. Encoded protein: CASSPATSGGRTGELFF.

The V and J genes are TRBV21-1 and TRBJ2-7; the table's TRBD1 call for D was not verified on the DNA. TRBV21-1 is a known pseudogene. The CDR3 is 16 amino acids. DNA of the CDR3: TGTGCCAGCAGCAAAGGCACCATCACAGGGTGTGACGAGCAGTACTTC. Its protein product is CASSKGTITGCDEQYF.

The J gene is TRBJ2-1, the V gene TRBV29-1; D may be TRBD1 (6 bases). Trimming took off 5 bases at V and 8 bases at J, with 10 bases between the two ends. Per the germline V gene, CDR1 is SQVTM and CDR2 is ANQGSEA. The CDR3 has 11 amino acids. DNA for the CDR3: TGCAGCGTTTTCCAGGGGCATGAGCAGTTCTTC. This sequence encodes CSVFQGHEQFF.

The chain uses TRBV19 and TRBJ1-5; maybe TRBD1 (5 bases). V was clipped by 6 bases and J by 6 bases, with 12 bases between them. The CDR3 spans 13 residues. The V gene's germline CDR1 is LNHDA and CDR2 SQIVND (reference sequence). The CDR3 sequence is CASRLGRGQPQHF. The CDR3 nucleotides are TGTGCCAGTAGATTAGGGAGGGGTCAGCCCCAGCATTTT. Full variable domain (missing parts from reference TRBV19 and TRBJ1-5): DGGITQSPKYLFRKEGQNVTLSCEQNLNHDAMYWYRQDPGQGLRLIYYSQIVNDFQKGDIAEGYSVSREKKESFPLTVTSAQKNPTAFYLCASRLGRGQPQHFGDGTRLSIL.